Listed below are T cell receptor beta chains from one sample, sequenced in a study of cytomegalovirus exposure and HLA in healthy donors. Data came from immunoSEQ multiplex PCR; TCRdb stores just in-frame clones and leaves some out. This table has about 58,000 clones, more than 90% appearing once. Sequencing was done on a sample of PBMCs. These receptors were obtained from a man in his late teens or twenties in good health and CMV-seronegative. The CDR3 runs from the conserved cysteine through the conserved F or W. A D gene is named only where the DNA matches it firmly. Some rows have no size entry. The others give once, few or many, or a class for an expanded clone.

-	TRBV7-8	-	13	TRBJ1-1	CASSLGMNTEAFF	TGTGCCAGCAGCTTAGGTATGAACACTGAAGCTTTCTTT
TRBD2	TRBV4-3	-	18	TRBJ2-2	CASSQAKGLALNTGELFF	TGCGCCAGCAGCCAAGCGAAGGGACTAGCGCTAAACACCGGGGAGCTGTTTTTT
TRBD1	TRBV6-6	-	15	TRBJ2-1	CASSYWDRVSPEQFF	TGTGCCAGCAGTTACTGGGACAGGGTGTCCCCCGAGCAGTTCTTC
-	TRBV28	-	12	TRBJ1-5	CASCRGEQPQHF	TGTGCCAGCTGCCGGGGAGAGCAGCCCCAGCATTTT
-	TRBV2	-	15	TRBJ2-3	CASSGYGRGTDTQYF	TGTGCCAGCAGTGGTTACGGCAGGGGCACAGATACGCAGTATTTT
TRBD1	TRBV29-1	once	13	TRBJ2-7	CSVSRDRGSEQYF	TGCAGCGTCTCCAGGGACAGGGGTTCCGAGCAGTACTTC
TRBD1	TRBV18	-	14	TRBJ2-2	CASSVLQGTGELFF	TGTGCCAGCTCAGTACTACAGGGGACCGGGGAGCTGTTTTTT
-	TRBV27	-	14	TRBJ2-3	CASSSGEATDTQYF	TGTGCCAGCAGTTCGGGAGAGGCTACAGATACGCAGTATTTT
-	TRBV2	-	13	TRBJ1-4	CASSEGIGVKLFF	TGTGCCAGCAGTGAAGGCATAGGGGTGAAACTGTTTTTT
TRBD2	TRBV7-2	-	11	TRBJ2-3	CASSTGGTQYF	TGTGCCAGCAGCACGGGGGGGACGCAGTATTTT
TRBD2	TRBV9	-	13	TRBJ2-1	CASSTGGGGEQFF	TGTGCCAGCAGCACGGGGGGGGGCGGTGAGCAGTTCTTC